The entry below describes one TCR beta chain. Its target is not known. Per donor, one heparinised blood draw averaged around 110 mL. As every portion of the isolated RNA was reverse transcribed, the sequencing read expressed TCRB transcripts. Libraries were prepared by immunoSEQ multiplex PCR; TCRdb keeps only in-frame clonotypes and omits some of them. The data show 120,000 to 150,000 clones, roughly 10% seen once. The sample originates from a study of beta chain features in type 1 diabetes. At the level of the study: Patients were similar to healthy donors in age and gender (as well as in cell yields).

The study's findings and limits: Whether TCRB rearrangement is influenced by HLA type was left unresolved in this analysis.

CDR3 length: 16 amino acids. J gave up 5 bases and V 0 bases, and 6 bases lay outside the gene matches. The germline V gene encodes CDR1 SGHRS and CDR2 YFSETQ. What was sequenced was naive CD4+ T cells from blood. The chain carries TRBV5-1 and TRBJ2-1, with 9 bases aligning to TRBD2. The receptor's source is a man aged 18 to 35 in good health. This chain's CDR3 is CASSLVGRGGDNEQFF. DNA for the CDR3: TGCGCCAGCAGCTTGGTTGGGCGGGGGGGGGACAATGAGCAGTTCTTC.